This T cell receptor beta chain was captured in a study of cytomegalovirus exposure and HLA in healthy donors. The assay was immunoSEQ multiplex PCR, and TCRdb's table has in-frame clones only and misses some. The sample lists around 250,000 clones, around 91% occurring once. Germline-derived CDR1 and CDR2 are SGHTA and FQGNSA. This CDR3 is 14 amino acids long. After removal of 2 bases from V and 6 bases from J, the junction contained 4 bases not matched to a gene. Material for sequencing was PBMCs. This TCR was sampled from a young woman in good health and CMV-seronegative. This sequence joins TRBV7-2 and TRBJ1-5; TRBD1 matches at 7 bases. CDR3 sequence reads: CASSLTTGPQPQHF. The CDR3 DNA sequence: TGTGCCAGCAGCTTAACGACAGGGCCTCAGCCCCAGCATTTT.